This T cell receptor beta chain stems from a study of cytomegalovirus exposure and HLA in healthy donors. Profiled with immunoSEQ multiplex PCR; TCRdb holds only in-frame clones, not every one. The sample contains roughly 130,000 clones, roughly 87% of which appear only once. The receptor comes from a woman under 30 in good health and CMV-seropositive. The sequenced material came from PBMCs.

This CDR3 is CASSRFKPGNTIYF. DNA for the CDR3: TGTGCCAGCAGTCGCTTCAAGCCTGGAAACACCATATATTTT. The chain has TRBV5-6 and TRBJ1-3; no definite D call. The CDR3 runs to 14 residues. The V and J ends lost 5 bases and 2 bases respectively, with 11 bases between them. Germline-derived CDR1 and CDR2 are SGHDT and YYEEEE.